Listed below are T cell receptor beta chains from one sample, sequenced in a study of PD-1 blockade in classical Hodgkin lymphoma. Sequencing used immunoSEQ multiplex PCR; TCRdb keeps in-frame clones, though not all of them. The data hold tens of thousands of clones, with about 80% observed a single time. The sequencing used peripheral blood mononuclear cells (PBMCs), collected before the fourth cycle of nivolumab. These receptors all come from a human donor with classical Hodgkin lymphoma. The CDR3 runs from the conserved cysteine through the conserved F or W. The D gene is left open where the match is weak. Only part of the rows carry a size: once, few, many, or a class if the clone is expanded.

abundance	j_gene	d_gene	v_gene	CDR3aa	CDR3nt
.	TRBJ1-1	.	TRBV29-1	CSVRYGMMNTEAFF	TGCAGCGTTCGTTACGGTATGATGAACACTGAAGCTTTCTTT
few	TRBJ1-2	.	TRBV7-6	CASSPRGRKNYGYTF	TGTGCCAGCAGCCCCCGTGGCAGAAAGAACTATGGCTACACCTTC
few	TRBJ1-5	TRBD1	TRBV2	CASSRSGQGNQPQHF	TGTGCCAGCAGTCGCTCGGGACAGGGGAATCAGCCCCAGCATTTT
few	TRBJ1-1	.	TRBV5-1	CASSLEGGAFF	TGCGCCAGCAGCTTGGAAGGGGGAGCTTTCTTT
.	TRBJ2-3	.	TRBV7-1	CATSLPPSDTQYF	TGTGCCACCTCTCTCCCCCCATCGGATACGCAGTATTTT
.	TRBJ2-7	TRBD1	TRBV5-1	CASSWGSGQGTYEQYF	TGCGCCAGCAGCTGGGGATCGGGACAGGGAACCTACGAGCAGTACTTC
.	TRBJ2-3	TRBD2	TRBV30	CAWSEGLAGPTDTQYF	TGTGCCTGGAGCGAGGGGCTAGCGGGCCCCACAGATACGCAGTATTTT
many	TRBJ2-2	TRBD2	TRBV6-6	CASLSWGGTGELFF	TGTGCCAGCCTCTCCTGGGGGGGTACCGGGGAGCTGTTTTTT
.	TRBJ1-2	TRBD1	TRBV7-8	CASSLSRGAGGYTF	TGTGCCAGCAGCTTGTCCAGGGGGGCTGGTGGCTACACCTTC
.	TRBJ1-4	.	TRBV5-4	CASSPLLGAATNEKLFF	TGTGCCAGCAGCCCCCTCTTAGGGGCAGCAACTAATGAAAAACTGTTTTTT
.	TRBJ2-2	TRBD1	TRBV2	CASSARTGDTGELFF	TGTGCCAGCAGTGCTAGGACAGGGGACACCGGGGAGCTGTTTTTT
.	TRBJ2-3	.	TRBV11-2	CASSYKPRDFRTDTQYF	TGTGCCAGCAGCTATAAACCCCGGGACTTCCGCACAGATACGCAGTATTTT
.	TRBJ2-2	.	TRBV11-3	CASSLRTTGELFF	TGTGCCAGCAGCTTACGGACCACCGGGGAGCTGTTTTTT
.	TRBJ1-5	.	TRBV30	CAWSQGNQPQHF	TGTGCCTGGAGCCAAGGCAATCAGCCCCAGCATTTT
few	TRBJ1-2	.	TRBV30	CAWSVVPLHDYGYTF	TGTGCCTGGAGTGTGGTCCCGCTACACGACTATGGCTACACCTTC
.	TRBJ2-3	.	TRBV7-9	CASSFRGPPGTDTQYF	TGTGCCAGCAGCTTCCGGGGACCGCCAGGCACAGATACGCAGTATTTT
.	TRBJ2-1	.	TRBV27	CASSSGRNEQFF	TGTGCCAGCAGTTCTGGTCGGAATGAGCAGTTCTTC